This TCR beta chain was retrieved from a study of cytomegalovirus exposure and HLA in healthy donors. Study as a whole: Among the roughly 370 genotyped donors, 65% to 85% were placed in the Caucasian-associated ancestry cluster. Points from the study as a whole: DRB1 showed the most TCR associations and HLA-C the fewest in a later analysis, as rates varied by HLA locus. On later analysis, the bulk of CMV-associated TCR beta chains appeared to be HLA-restricted.

On this clone: Its antigen is still unknown.

The study ran its PCR with 60 Vbeta and 13 Jbeta primers. Assay used: immunoSEQ multiplex PCR; TCRdb lists only in-frame clones, some missing. Among around 150,000 clones, more than 70% were seen once, and the ten largest hold nearly 5%. Looked up from germline, CDR1 is MNHNS and CDR2 is SASEGT. This CDR3 comprises 14 residues. V was shortened by 8 bases and J by 6 bases, with 17 bases between the two germline ends. Despite likely unrecorded immune exposures, the donors were nominally healthy at the time of sampling. Source material: PBMCs. The chain links TRBV6-1 to TRBJ1-5, with D uncertain. This TCR derives from a woman aged 50 to 65 in good health and CMV-seronegative. CDR3 coding DNA: TGTGCCAGCTTGAGGGAAGGTATCGTTCAGCCCCAGCATTTT. This encodes CASLREGIVQPQHF.